The T cell receptor (beta chain) described here comes from a study of cytomegalovirus exposure and HLA in healthy donors. Study findings and constraints: Accurate prediction of HLA-A and HLA-B alleles (for most subjects) was reportedly achieved from TCR beta sequences. Being productive about 90% or about 30% of the time was typical of most TCR beta V segments in an earlier analysis.

PCR employed 60 Vbeta and 13 Jbeta primers. Here immunoSEQ multiplex PCR was the method, and the copy in TCRdb shows in-frame clones only, minus some. In the table there are about 200,000 clones, under 85% of which are singletons. This CDR3 is built from 13 residues. CDR1 and CDR2 from the germline V gene are MDHEN and SYDVKM. Trimming shortened V by 4 bases and J by 3 bases, and 10 bases separated the two germline ends. Each donor was healthy, and each was a bone marrow donor. Worth noting for this clone: Its antigen is as yet unknown.

This sequence was found in a man aged 50 or older in good health and CMV-seronegative. The sequencing sample was made of PBMCs. The chain recombines TRBV28 with TRBJ2-7; D possibly corresponds to TRBD1 (5 bases). In DNA, the CDR3 is TGTGCCAGCAGTTCCCGACAGATCTACGAGCAGTACTTC. It yields the protein CASSSRQIYEQYF.